This TCR beta chain was obtained from a study of a mutant IDH1 vaccine in newly diagnosed glioma. In the study overall: Prior therapy was radiotherapy, temozolomide, or both; most received both.

TCRdb's table, derived via immunoSEQ multiplex PCR, lists solely in-frame clones and lacks some. This sample carries 40,000 or so clones, approximately 91% of them seen once, and the ten largest clones take roughly 2.8%. Trimming removed 5 bases at V and 3 bases at J, with 14 bases between. Per the germline V gene, CDR1 is GTSNPN and CDR2 is SVGIG (reference sequence). CDR3 length: 14 amino acids. Time point of the sample: week 5, during vaccination. Each dose delivered 300 ug of mutant IDH1 20-mer peptide subcutaneously with imiquimod. Each of the donors came in with new WHO grade 3 or 4 astrocytomas that were IDH1-mutant and ATRX-lost. As concerns this clone: Its antigen is undetermined.

The TCR sequence derives from a man aged 45-65 years with glioma. Sequences were derived from PBMCs, sampled from a glioma patient whose treatment included an IDH1 peptide vaccine. The chain joins TRBV30 to TRBJ1-5; D not certain. CDR3 sequence: CAWQIAGTNQPQHF. The DNA of the CDR3 is TGTGCCTGGCAAATCGCAGGAACCAATCAGCCCCAGCATTTT.